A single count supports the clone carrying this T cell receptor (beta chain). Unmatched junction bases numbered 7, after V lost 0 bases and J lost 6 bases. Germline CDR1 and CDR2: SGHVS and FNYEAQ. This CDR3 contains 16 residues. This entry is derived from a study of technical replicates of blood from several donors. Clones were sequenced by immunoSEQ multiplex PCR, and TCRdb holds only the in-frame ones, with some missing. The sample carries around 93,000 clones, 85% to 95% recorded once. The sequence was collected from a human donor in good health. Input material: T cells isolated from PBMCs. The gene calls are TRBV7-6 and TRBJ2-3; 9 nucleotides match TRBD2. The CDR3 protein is CASSLAPRTSADTQYF. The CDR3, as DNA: TGTGCCAGCAGCTTAGCTCCTCGGACTAGCGCTGATACGCAGTATTTT.